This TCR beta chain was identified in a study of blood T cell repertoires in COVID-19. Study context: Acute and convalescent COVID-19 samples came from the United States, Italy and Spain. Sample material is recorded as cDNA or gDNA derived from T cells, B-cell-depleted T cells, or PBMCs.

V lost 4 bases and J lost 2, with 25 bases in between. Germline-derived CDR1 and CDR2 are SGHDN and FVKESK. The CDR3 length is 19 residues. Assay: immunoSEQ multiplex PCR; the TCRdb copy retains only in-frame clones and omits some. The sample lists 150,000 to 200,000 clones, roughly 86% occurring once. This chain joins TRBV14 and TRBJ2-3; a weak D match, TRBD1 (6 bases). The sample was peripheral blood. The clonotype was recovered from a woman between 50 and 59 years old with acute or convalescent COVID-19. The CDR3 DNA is TGTGCCAGCAGCCCTGAAGTAGGGAGAGGGGGTGAGGACACAGATACGCAGTATTTT. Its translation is CASSPEVGRGGEDTDTQYF. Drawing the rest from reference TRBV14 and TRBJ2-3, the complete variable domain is EAGVTQFPSHSVIEKGQTVTLRCDPISGHDNLYWYRRVMGKEIKFLLHFVKESKQDESGMPNNRFLAERTGGTYSTLKVQPAELEDSGVYFCASSPEVGRGGEDTDTQYFGPGTRLTVL.